These 26 T cell receptor beta chains were all obtained from the same sample, sequenced in a study of blood T cell repertoires in COVID-19. The protocol was immunoSEQ multiplex PCR, while the TCRdb copy is restricted to in-frame clones and leaves out a portion. The table includes 360,000 or so clones, roughly 90% detected once. Sequences were obtained from PBMCs or T cells enriched from blood (not recorded which). The source is a woman in her twenties or thirties who had been exposed to COVID-19.

The chain carries TRBV18 and TRBJ2-1; TRBD1 is a possible D gene (6 bases). Deletions cut 4 bases from V and 5 bases from J, with 9 bases between. Germline CDR1 KGHSH, CDR2 LQKENI. The CDR3 contains 13 residues. The CDR3 nucleotides are TGTGCCAGCTCACTGGGGGCCCACAATGAGCAGTTCTTC. As protein: CASSLGAHNEQFF.

V and J are TRBV3-1 (or the pseudogene TRBV3-2) and TRBJ1-4; 7 bases match TRBD1. Germline trimming cut 4 bases from V and 8 bases from J; bases unmatched to any gene: 7. Germline V gene sequence: CDR1 LGHDT, CDR2 YNNKEL (reference sequence). CDR3 length: 14 residues. CDR3 sequence: CASSPGQVGEKLFF. DNA for the CDR3: TGTGCCAGCAGCCCAGGACAGGTCGGGGAAAAACTGTTTTTT.

This chain links TRBV3-1 (or the pseudogene TRBV3-2) with TRBJ1-1, with TRBD1 as a possible D gene (6 bases). The CDR3 is 13 amino acids. V lost 4 bases and J 5 bases, leaving 11 bases between the germline ends. Germline V gene sequence: CDR1 LGHDT, CDR2 YNNKEL (reference sequence). DNA of the CDR3: TGTGCCAGCAGCCTGCGACAGGTGACTGAAGCTTTCTTT. It specifies CASSLRQVTEAFF.

The chain recombines TRBV19 with TRBJ1-1; D possibly corresponds to TRBD1 (5 bases). Germline CDR1 LNHDA, CDR2 SQIVND (reference sequence). The length of the CDR3 is 15 residues. V shed 5 bases and J shed 2 bases, with 15 bases lying between them. CDR3 amino acids: CASSPAVGANTEAFF. CDR3 nucleotide sequence: TGTGCCAGTAGTCCCGCAGTTGGGGCTAACACTGAAGCTTTCTTT.

V and J are TRBV5-1 and TRBJ2-7, with D maybe TRBD1 (6 bases). Trimming pared 5 bases from V and 1 base from J, leaving 13 bases between. In germline, CDR1 is SGHRS, CDR2 YFSETQ. The CDR3 extends over 14 amino acids. This CDR3 is CASRRTELSYEQYF. The CDR3 DNA follows: TGCGCCAGCAGGAGGACAGAACTATCCTACGAGCAGTACTTC.

The gene calls are TRBV5-8 and TRBJ1-5; TRBD1 is a possible D gene (5 bases). Between the trimmed V and J ends, which lost 1 base and 3 bases, there was a span of 8 bases. Germline CDR1 SGHTS, CDR2 YDEGEE. CDR3 length: 14 amino acids. CDR3 in amino acids: CASSLQGTNQPQHF. The CDR3 DNA reads as TGTGCCAGCAGCTTGCAGGGAACCAATCAGCCCCAGCATTTT.

The chain is built from TRBV5-4 and TRBJ2-7; perhaps TRBD2 as D (5 bases). Germline CDR1 is SGHNT and CDR2 is YYREEE (reference sequence). The CDR3 contains 14 residues. V gave up 0 bases and J gave up 0 bases, with 7 bases separating them. The DNA for the CDR3 is TGTGCCAGCAGCTTGGCGGGGAACTCCTACGAGCAGTACTTC. This translates into CASSLAGNSYEQYF.

Regarding this clone: Mismatch with germline at one junction end may stem from a read error. J is TRBJ1-3 and V is TRBV9; a weak D match, TRBD1 (5 bases). Germline loops: CDR1 SGDLS, CDR2 YYNGEE. The CDR3 sequence is 17 residues long. The CDR3 DNA sequence: TGTGCCAGCAGCGCCGACCTAAGACAGATCTCTGGAAGCACCATATATTTT. It is translated as CASSADLRQISGSTIYF.

The chain uses TRBV11-1 and TRBJ2-1, with TRBD2 matching 8 bases. Germline trimming cut 7 bases from V and 7 bases from J; bases unmatched to any gene: 15. This CDR3 is built from 16 residues. Germline V CDR1 and CDR2: SGHAT, FQDESV (reference sequence). CDR3 coding DNA: TGTGCCAGCACACCTGAAAGAGCGGGAGTCGCGAATGAGCAGTTCTTC. It translates to CASTPERAGVANEQFF.

This clone was recorded a few times. The chain is built from TRBV9 and TRBJ2-1, with 8 bases fitting TRBD1. Germline trimming cut 5 bases from V and 9 bases from J; bases unmatched to any gene: 16. This CDR3 contains 16 residues. CDR1 is SGDLS, CDR2 YYNGEE, per germline. CDR3 region: CASSLSLGQGFFEQFF. CDR3 coding DNA: TGTGCCAGCAGTTTATCTTTAGGACAGGGCTTTTTTGAGCAGTTCTTC.

The chain combines TRBV27 with TRBJ1-2; TRBD1 matches at 8 bases. J lost 5 bases, V lost 5 bases, and 13 bases had no gene match. Looked up from germline, CDR1 is MNHEY and CDR2 is SMNVEV (reference sequence). This CDR3 comprises 16 residues. CDR3 nucleotides: TGTGCCAGCAGTATAAATCCAGGGGGCGCGGGTTATGGCTACACCTTC. Translated, it gives CASSINPGGAGYGYTF.

This chain joins TRBV5-1 and TRBJ2-3, with 8 bases matching TRBD2. Germline CDR1 SGHRS, CDR2 YFSETQ. The CDR3 has 16 residues. J was trimmed by 1 base and V by 0 bases; bases with no gene match: 4. CDR3 residues: CASSLAATSGTDTQYF. The CDR3 DNA sequence: TGCGCCAGCAGCTTGGCCGCGACTAGCGGCACAGATACGCAGTATTTT.

This sequence joins TRBV28 and TRBJ1-5; perhaps TRBD1 as D (6 bases). The CDR3 length is 18 residues. The V and J ends lost 6 bases and 1 base respectively, with 22 bases between them. Germline V gene lookup returns CDR1 MDHEN and CDR2 SYDVKM. The CDR3 sequence: CASRLPPSGGWSNQPQHF. The CDR3 DNA is TGTGCCAGCAGGTTACCCCCCAGCGGGGGCTGGAGCAATCAGCCCCAGCATTTT.

This chain uses TRBV5-1 with TRBJ2-2; D call uncertain. The CDR3 has 14 amino acids. V was pared by 0 bases and J by 6 bases, with 9 bases between. Germline V gene sequence: CDR1 SGHRS, CDR2 YFSETQ. Here the CDR3 DNA reads TGCGCCAGCAGCTTGGCCCCTCAGGCCGGGGAGCTGTTTTTT. This translates into CASSLAPQAGELFF. The whole variable domain, remainder taken from reference TRBV5-1 and TRBJ2-2, is KAGVTQTPRYLIKTRGQQVTLSCSPISGHRSVSWYQQTPGQGLQFLFEYFSETQRNKGNFPGRFSGRQFSNSRSEMNVSTLELGDSALYLCASSLAPQAGELFFGEGSRLTVL.

The chain recombines TRBV7-6 with TRBJ2-1; 12 bases are shared with TRBD2. CDR3 length: 15 amino acids. V gave up 7 bases and J gave up 4 bases; unmatched junction bases: 5. The germline gives CDR1 SGHVS, CDR2 FNYEAQ. This chain's CDR3 is CASNLAGGPYNEQFF. The CDR3 DNA follows: TGTGCCAGCAACCTAGCGGGAGGGCCGTACAATGAGCAGTTCTTC.

The chain couples TRBV30 to TRBJ1-1, with D possibly TRBD1 on 6 matching bases. Trimming removed 3 bases from V and 1 base from J, with 12 bases in between. Germline CDR1 reads GTSNPN; CDR2 reads SVGIG (reference sequence). The CDR3 covers 14 residues. The CDR3 coding sequence is TGTGCCTGGAGGGGGGACATCGGGAACACTGAAGCTTTCTTT. This translates into CAWRGDIGNTEAFF. Together with reference TRBV30 and TRBJ1-1, the CDR3 gives the full variable domain: SQTIHQWPATLVQPVGSPLSLECTVEGTSNPNLYWYRQAAGRGLQLLFYSVGIGQISSEVPQNLSASRPQDRQFILSSKKLLLSDSGFYLCAWRGDIGNTEAFFGQGTRLTVV.

The V gene is TRBV28, the J gene TRBJ2-1, with 11 bases matching TRBD1. The CDR3 is made up of 16 amino acids. The J segment lost 8 bases and the V segment lost 6 bases, leaving 12 bases of the junction unmatched. Looked up from germline, CDR1 is MDHEN and CDR2 is SYDVKM. CDR3 sequence: CASSSTGTGGVYEQFF. CDR3 DNA: TGTGCCAGCAGCTCCACCGGGACAGGGGGTGTTTATGAGCAGTTCTTC.

This chain links TRBV23-1 with TRBJ2-7; 7 nucleotides agree with TRBD1. TRBV23-1 is treated as an ORF (open reading frame) with a function not yet certain. V was clipped by 5 bases and J by 2 bases; unmatched bases: 9. The CDR3 length is 15 residues. The CDR3 is CASSTRTGETYEQYF. The CDR3 DNA reads as TGCGCCAGCAGTACCCGAACAGGGGAGACCTACGAGCAGTACTTC.

This clone was found a few times. The CDR3 sequence is CASSPRGGVNTEAFF. The DNA for the CDR3 is TGTGCCAGCAGCCCCAGGGGTGGGGTGAACACTGAAGCTTTCTTT. V is TRBV7-8 and J is TRBJ1-1; weak D call: TRBD1 (6 bases). Germline V gives CDR1 SGHVS, CDR2 FQNEAQ. Trimming left V 5 bases short and J 0 bases short, with 13 bases between. This CDR3 has 15 amino acids.

This clone was counted a few times. This chain connects TRBV25-1 to TRBJ2-3, with 9 nucleotides matching TRBD1. This CDR3 region has 16 residues. V dropped 4 bases and J dropped 4; count of bases not matched to a gene: 9. Germline CDR1 MGHDK, CDR2 SYGVNS. DNA of the CDR3: TGTGCCAGCAGTGTGGGGCCGGGACAGGGCGCAGATACGCAGTATTTT. It encodes CASSVGPGQGADTQYF.

The V call is TRBV10-2, the J call TRBJ2-3; 7 bases are a match to TRBD1. Germline assignment: CDR1 WSHSY and CDR2 SAAADI. This CDR3 has 17 residues. Losses at the gene ends were 2 bases for V and 6 bases for J; bases not matched to a gene: 14. This CDR3 reads CASSEPLRQGVPDTQYF. CDR3 DNA sequence: TGCGCCAGCAGTGAGCCCCTTCGACAGGGCGTGCCGGATACGCAGTATTTT.

The chain uses TRBV7-9 and TRBJ1-2; 10 nucleotides line up with TRBD1. Germline CDR1 and CDR2: SEHNR and FQNEAQ (reference sequence). J gave up 7 bases and V 4 bases, and 12 bases lay outside the gene matches. This CDR3 comprises 16 residues. CDR3 region: CASSSEWTGGEFGYTF. The CDR3 DNA sequence: TGTGCCAGCAGCTCAGAGTGGACAGGGGGGGAATTTGGCTACACCTTC.

V usage is TRBV5-1 and J usage is TRBJ2-1; D might be TRBD2 (5 bases). With 1 base removed from V and 0 bases from J, the gap between germline ends came to 8 bases. Per germline, CDR1 SGHRS and CDR2 YFSETQ. The CDR3 loop spans 15 amino acids. Here the CDR3 reads CASSLSSSSYNEQFF. The CDR3 nucleotides read TGCGCCAGCAGCTTGTCTAGCAGCTCCTACAATGAGCAGTTCTTC.

V usage is TRBV11-2 and J usage is TRBJ2-7, with 9 bases identical to TRBD2. Germline assignment: CDR1 SGHAT and CDR2 FQNNGV. The CDR3 loop spans 16 amino acids. V lost 0 bases, J lost 3 bases, and 6 bases stayed unmatched. The DNA for the CDR3 is TGTGCCAGCAGCTTAGAACTAGCGGGTCACCTCTACGAGCAGTACTTC. It translates to CASSLELAGHLYEQYF. Filled out from reference TRBV11-2 and TRBJ2-7, the complete variable domain reads EAGVAQSPRYKIIEKRQSVAFWCNPISGHATLYWYQQILGQGPKLLIQFQNNGVVDDSQLPKDRFSAERLKGVDSTLKIQPAKLEDSAVYLCASSLELAGHLYEQYFGPGTRLTVT.

A remark on this clone: The sample has other DNA sequences that encode this CDR3 too. V usage is TRBV7-9 and J usage is TRBJ2-1; maybe TRBD2 (5 bases). The CDR3 covers 15 residues. In germline, CDR1 is SEHNR, CDR2 FQNEAQ (reference sequence). V was pared by 3 bases and J by 0 bases, with 9 bases between. The CDR3 coding sequence is TGTGCCAGCAGCTTTAGCGAAAGCTCCTACAATGAGCAGTTCTTC. Protein sequence: CASSFSESSYNEQFF.

CDR3 coding DNA: TGTGCCAGCACTTTTCCCGACGGAGTCCTTTTAAACGTCCTGACTTTC. This sequence encodes CASTFPDGVLLNVLTF. The chain combines TRBV7-9 with TRBJ2-6; D not certain. The V end lost 7 bases, the J end lost 10 bases, and 23 bases lay between the germline ends. The germline V gene has CDR1 SEHNR and CDR2 FQNEAQ (reference sequence). The CDR3 totals 16 residues.